The 22 T cell receptor beta chains given below trace back to one sample, sequenced in a study of shared clonotypes between healthy human individuals. Using immunoSEQ multiplex PCR, the repertoire was profiled, and TCRdb retains in-frame clones only, with some absent. This sample yields hundreds of thousands of clones, of which about 96% are seen a single time; about 0.22% belongs to the top ten. Naive CD8 cells lacked CD45RO and underwent positive selection for CCR7, leaving out terminally differentiated effector memory CD45RA+ cells. Sequencing input: naive CD8+ T cells sorted from blood. The receptors here all came from a man aged 30 to 45 in good health.

The genes are TRBV19 and TRBJ2-1; the match to TRBD2 covers 9 bases. This CDR3 region has 17 residues. Germline CDR1 reads LNHDA; CDR2 reads SQIVND (reference sequence). The V and J ends lost 5 bases and 4 bases, in that order; junction bases with no gene match: 12. The CDR3 DNA is TGTGCCAGTAGTGCGGGAGTAGCGGGAGACTCTTACAATGAGCAGTTCTTC. Translated, it gives CASSAGVAGDSYNEQFF.

The chain uses TRBV10-1 and TRBJ2-3, with D uncertain. The germline V and J ends were trimmed by 3 bases and 7 bases, with 8 bases remaining between them. Germline CDR1 reads WNHNN; CDR2 reads SYGVQD (reference sequence). This CDR3 contains 12 residues. This CDR3 is CASSDPFNTQYF. CDR3 nucleotide sequence: TGCGCCAGCAGTGACCCTTTTAATACGCAGTATTTT.

V usage is TRBV25-1 and J usage is TRBJ2-1; TRBD1 is a possible D gene (6 bases). The V end lost 2 bases, the J end lost 8 bases, and 13 bases lay between the germline ends. Germline V gene sequence: CDR1 MGHDK, CDR2 SYGVNS. This CDR3 region has 14 residues. CDR3 nucleotide sequence: TGTGCCAGCAGTGAAAGGGGGAGCTGGGATGAGCAGTTCTTC. This encodes CASSERGSWDEQFF.

The chain couples TRBV7-2 to TRBJ1-4; 9 bases match TRBD1. This CDR3 is 14 amino acids long. From germline, CDR1 is SGHTA and CDR2 FQGNSA. The V and J ends lost 4 bases and 8 bases, in that order; junction bases with no gene match: 5. The CDR3 DNA reads as TGTGCCAGCAGCTGGACAGGGGTGGGAGAAAAACTGTTTTTT. This translates into CASSWTGVGEKLFF. Supplemented by reference TRBV7-2 and TRBJ1-4, the full variable domain reads GAGVSQSPSNKVTEKGKDVELRCDPISGHTALYWYRQSLGQGLEFLIYFQGNSAPDKSGLPSDRFSAERTGGSVSTLTIQRTQQEDSAVYLCASSWTGVGEKLFFGSGTQLSVL.

This sequence joins TRBV6-5 and TRBJ1-2, with D possibly being TRBD1 (5 bases). The length of the CDR3 is 13 residues. In germline, CDR1 is MNHEY, CDR2 SVGAGI. Trimming pared 6 bases from V and 4 bases from J, leaving 12 bases between. In DNA, the CDR3 is TGTGCCAGCAGCGACGGGGCAGGCTATGGCTACACCTTC. The encoded protein is CASSDGAGYGYTF.

V and J are TRBV11-3 and TRBJ2-3; D not resolved. Germline CDR1 is SGHNT and CDR2 is YENEEA. The CDR3 covers 14 residues. Trimming pared 5 bases from V and 1 base from J, leaving 10 bases between. The CDR3 DNA follows: TGTGCCAGCAGCCCGGATGGGGGCACAGATACGCAGTATTTT. Its translation is CASSPDGGTDTQYF. Supplemented by reference TRBV11-3 and TRBJ2-3, the full variable domain reads EAGVVQSPRYKIIEKKQPVAFWCNPISGHNTLYWYLQNLGQGPELLIRYENEEAVDDSQLPKDRFSAERLKGVDSTLKIQPAELGDSAVYLCASSPDGGTDTQYFGPGTRLTVL.

The chain joins TRBV29-1 to TRBJ1-2; D is uncertain. Trimming pared 4 bases from V and 4 bases from J, leaving 19 bases between. From germline, CDR1 is SQVTM and CDR2 ANQGSEA. The CDR3 is 15 residues long. The CDR3 protein is CSVAGIVGLGYGYTF. The CDR3 coding sequence is TGCAGCGTTGCGGGTATAGTTGGTTTGGGCTATGGCTACACCTTC. Looking up the rest from reference TRBV29-1 and TRBJ1-2 gives the full variable domain: SAVISQKPSRDICQRGTSLTIQCQVDSQVTMMFWYRQQPGQSLTLIATANQGSEATYESGFVIDKFPISRPNLTFSTLTVSNMSPEDSSIYLCSVAGIVGLGYGYTFGSGTRLTVV.

This chain connects TRBV9 to TRBJ2-3, with 10 positions matching TRBD2. V was clipped by 3 bases and J by 2 bases; unmatched bases: 18. The CDR3 runs 20 residues. CDR1 and CDR2 (germline): SGDLS, YYNGEE. The CDR3 DNA sequence: TGTGCCAGCAGCGCCTCGACTAGCGGGTTAGACTTTGGACCCACAGATACGCAGTATTTT. Translation gives CASSASTSGLDFGPTDTQYF.

Only a few counts were recorded for this clone. This chain joins TRBV5-8 and TRBJ2-5; perhaps TRBD1 as D (5 bases). Germline-derived CDR1 and CDR2 are SGHTS and YDEGEE. V lost 7 bases to trimming and J lost 4 bases, with 11 bases between them. The CDR3 extends over 12 amino acids. The CDR3 here is CASPLQGETQYF. DNA of the CDR3: TGTGCCAGCCCTTTGCAGGGAGAGACCCAGTACTTC.

The genes are TRBV2 and TRBJ2-7, with D unclear. The CDR3 is 11 amino acids. Germline CDR1 is SNHLY and CDR2 is FYNNEI. Trimming stripped 6 bases from V and 5 bases from J, with 8 bases between. The DNA for the CDR3 is TGTGCCAGCAGCTCCGGTAACGAGCAGTACTTC. Encoded protein: CASSSGNEQYF.

As for this clone: An end of the junction does not agree with germline; a read error may underlie this. The chain employs TRBV11-2 and TRBJ1-1, with D unresolved. This CDR3 spans 12 amino acids. Germline values: CDR1 SGHAT, CDR2 FQNNGV. The CDR3 sequence is CASSVDNSEAFF. The CDR3 region has the DNA TGTGCCAGCAGCGTAGACAACTCTGAAGCTTTCTTT.

The gene calls are TRBV11-2 and TRBJ2-7, with 7 bases lining up with TRBD2. The trim removed 4 bases at V and 4 bases at J, leaving 10 bases unmatched. Per germline, CDR1 SGHAT and CDR2 FQNNGV. The CDR3 is 15 amino acids. CDR3 region: CASSSVLAGDYEQYF. Here the CDR3 DNA reads TGTGCCAGCAGCTCGGTCCTGGCGGGAGATTACGAGCAGTACTTC.

Concerning this clone: A clone one base away is much larger, so this may be a read error. Other DNA sequences in this specimen translate into the identical CDR3. The J gene is TRBJ2-7, the V gene TRBV2, with D unclear. The CDR3 is 12 amino acids. CDR1 SNHLY and CDR2 FYNNEI come from the germline V gene. Trimming took off 1 base at V and 5 bases at J, with 6 bases between the two ends. Here the CDR3 reads CASSEEGHEQYF. The CDR3 DNA follows: TGTGCCAGCAGTGAAGAGGGCCACGAGCAGTACTTC. Drawing the rest from reference TRBV2 and TRBJ2-7, the complete variable domain is EPEVTQTPSHQVTQMGQEVILRCVPISNHLYFYWYRQILGQKVEFLVSFYNNEISEKSEIFDDQFSVERPDGSNFTLKIRSTKLEDSAMYFCASSEEGHEQYFGPGTRLTVT.

This sequence joins TRBV7-6 and TRBJ1-1; tentatively, D is TRBD1 (5 bases). Germline CDR1 and CDR2: SGHVS and FNYEAQ. V was cut by 1 base and J by 7 bases, with 16 bases left in between. This CDR3 contains 15 residues. The CDR3 DNA reads as TGTGCCAGCAGCTTAGAGTTTTCGGGGCGGGGTGAAGCTTTCTTT. Translation: CASSLEFSGRGEAFF. The full variable domain, rest sourced from reference TRBV7-6 and TRBJ1-1, is GAGVSQSPRYKVTKRGQDVALRCDPISGHVSLYWYRQALGQGPEFLTYFNYEAQQDKSGLPNDRFSAERPEGSISTLTIQRTEQRDSAMYRCASSLEFSGRGEAFFGQGTRLTVV.

The chain recombines TRBV7-2 with TRBJ2-1; 10 bases are shared with TRBD2. Per germline, CDR1 SGHTA and CDR2 FQGNSA. The ends lost 0 bases at V and 0 bases at J; junction bases unmatched: 14. This CDR3 is built from 21 residues. The CDR3, as DNA: TGTGCCAGCAGCTTAGCGCCTGGGAGACTAGCGGGCGAACGCTCCTACAATGAGCAGTTCTTC. Its translation is CASSLAPGRLAGERSYNEQFF.

This sequence joins TRBV4-3 and TRBJ1-2, with 8 bases lining up with TRBD1. The trim removed 1 base at V and 8 bases at J, leaving 6 bases unmatched. The CDR3 contains 14 residues. Germline V lookup: CDR1 LGHNA, CDR2 YSLEER. The CDR3 bases are TGCGCCAGCAGCCAAGGTCCCAGGGGGCAGGGCTACACCTTC. This encodes CASSQGPRGQGYTF.

This sequence joins TRBV6-5 and TRBJ1-5; D unclear. The CDR3 is made up of 13 amino acids. Germline CDR1 is MNHEY and CDR2 is SVGAGI. V was cut by 5 bases and J by 6 bases, with 11 bases left in between. CDR3 loop: CASSIAGSQPQHF. The CDR3 region has the DNA TGTGCCAGCAGTATTGCGGGGAGTCAGCCCCAGCATTTT.

The chain has TRBV7-8 and TRBJ1-5; unclear D gene. V gave up 6 bases and J gave up 0 bases, with 12 bases separating them. Germline V gene data show CDR1 as SGHVS and CDR2 as FQNEAQ. This CDR3 contains 15 residues. CDR3 DNA: TGTGCCAGCAGGGAATTTGAGCTTAGCAATCAGCCCCAGCATTTT. This codes for CASREFELSNQPQHF.

The chain combines TRBV4-1 with TRBJ2-2; 7 bases agree with TRBD2. The germline V gene has CDR1 MGHRA and CDR2 YSYEKL. This CDR3 is built from 17 residues. Trimming took 3 bases from V and 4 from J; bases not matched to a gene: 11. CDR3 in amino acids: CASSHREAGVGTGELFF. The CDR3 nucleotides read TGCGCCAGCAGCCATAGAGAGGCGGGAGTAGGCACCGGGGAGCTGTTTTTT.

The genes are TRBV2 and TRBJ2-7; 11 bases agree with TRBD1. The CDR3 contains 16 residues. Germline CDR1 is SNHLY and CDR2 is FYNNEI. V lost 4 bases and J lost 3; bases outside the gene matches: 8. In DNA form, the CDR3 reads TGTGCCAGCAGTGGTGTGGACAGGGGGCCCGACTACGAGCAGTACTTC. It yields the protein CASSGVDRGPDYEQYF. Full variable domain (outside the CDR3, taken from reference TRBV2 and TRBJ2-7): EPEVTQTPSHQVTQMGQEVILRCVPISNHLYFYWYRQILGQKVEFLVSFYNNEISEKSEIFDDQFSVERPDGSNFTLKIRSTKLEDSAMYFCASSGVDRGPDYEQYFGPGTRLTVT.

The chain links TRBV29-1 to TRBJ2-3; D is undetermined. CDR3 length: 13 residues. Germline loops: CDR1 SQVTM, CDR2 ANQGSEA. The germline V and J ends were trimmed by 6 bases and 1 base, with 11 bases remaining between them. The CDR3 bases are TGCAGCGTGAATCGGGTGGGCACAGATACGCAGTATTTT. Its translation is CSVNRVGTDTQYF.

This chain connects TRBV30 to TRBJ2-7; 10 positions agree with TRBD2. With V trimmed by 0 bases and J by 5 bases, 4 bases remained unmatched. CDR1 is GTSNPN and CDR2 is SVGIG in the germline V gene (reference sequence). This CDR3 is built from 14 residues. CDR3 sequence: CAWSVVLAGDEQYF. CDR3 in DNA: TGTGCCTGGAGTGTCGTCCTAGCGGGAGACGAGCAGTACTTC.